These 26 T cell receptor beta chains came from one sample sequenced in a study of brain metastases from non-small cell lung cancer. Assay used: immunoSEQ multiplex PCR; TCRdb lists only in-frame clones, some missing. The data hold around 4,600 clones, with over 75% observed a single time. Sample: tissue from a brain metastasis. The receptor set was obtained from a donor over 35 with non-small cell lung cancer.

Remarks on this clone: Other DNA sequences in this sample translate to the same CDR3. This rearrangement joins TRBV28 to TRBJ2-7; the D gene could be TRBD1 or TRBD2 (6 bases each). The ends were cut back, 6 bases at V and 3 bases at J, with 15 bases in the middle. The CDR3 has 14 amino acids. In germline, CDR1 is MDHEN, CDR2 SYDVKM. The CDR3 DNA is TGTGCCAGCAGCCTGAACGGGGGCAGCTACGAGCAGTACTTC. The encoded protein is CASSLNGGSYEQYF.

The V gene is TRBV7-6, the J gene TRBJ2-1; 14 bases fit TRBD2. This CDR3 comprises 15 residues. CDR1 is SGHVS and CDR2 is FNYEAQ in the germline V gene. V lost 5 bases to trimming and J lost 7 bases; unmatched junction nucleotides: 4. The DNA for the CDR3 is TGTGCCAGCAGCCTGGGACTAGCGGGAGTAAATGAGCAGTTCTTC. Its protein is CASSLGLAGVNEQFF.

This clone was seen just once. The chain links TRBV18 to TRBJ2-1; maybe TRBD2 (5 bases). CDR1 and CDR2 from the germline V gene are KGHSH and LQKENI. Trimming removed 3 bases from V and 5 bases from J, with 11 bases in between. The CDR3 runs to 14 residues. The CDR3 sequence: CASSPVDFHNEQFF. The CDR3 region has the DNA TGTGCCAGCTCACCTGTGGACTTTCACAATGAGCAGTTCTTC.

V usage is TRBV28 and J usage is TRBJ1-2; 7 bases are a match to TRBD1. This CDR3 spans 12 amino acids. The germline V gene has CDR1 MDHEN and CDR2 SYDVKM. J was trimmed by 5 bases and V by 4 bases; bases with no gene match: 1. CDR3 bases: TGTGCCAGCAGTTACAGGGGTTATGGCTACACCTTC. It codes for CASSYRGYGYTF.

The chain links TRBV28 to TRBJ2-3; D is possibly TRBD1 or TRBD2 (5 bases each). Germline CDR1 reads MDHEN; CDR2 reads SYDVKM. The V end lost 2 bases, the J end lost 7 bases, and 16 bases lay between the germline ends. The length of the CDR3 is 15 residues. The CDR3 DNA sequence: TGTGCCAGCAGTTTACGGGGCGGGCTGGCCCATACGCAGTATTTT. It encodes CASSLRGGLAHTQYF. The complete variable domain, with remaining parts taken from reference TRBV28 and TRBJ2-3, reads DVKVTQSSRYLVKRTGEKVFLECVQDMDHENMFWYRQDPGLGLRLIYFSYDVKMKEKGDIPEGYSVSREKKERFSLILESASTNQTSMYLCASSLRGGLAHTQYFGPGTRLTVL.

This clone appeared a few times. This chain joins TRBV29-1 and TRBJ2-1, with TRBD1 matching over 10 bases. The CDR3 has 16 amino acids. After removal of 1 base from V and 3 bases from J, the junction contained 6 bases not matched to a gene. The germline V gene encodes CDR1 SQVTM and CDR2 ANQGSEA. The CDR3 reads CSVEGLGTGVYNEQFF. Written as DNA, the CDR3 is TGCAGCGTTGAAGGACTAGGGACAGGGGTCTACAATGAGCAGTTCTTC.

The V gene is TRBV7-9, the J gene TRBJ2-1; a weak D match, TRBD1 (6 bases). V shed 8 bases and J shed 5 bases, with 19 bases lying between them. The CDR3 sequence is 15 residues long. Germline CDR1 SEHNR, CDR2 FQNEAQ (reference sequence). The CDR3 DNA sequence: TGTGCCAGCCTTAGAGGGGGAGTGAGTCACAATGAGCAGTTCTTC. It specifies CASLRGGVSHNEQFF.

The chain combines TRBV5-1 with TRBJ2-5, with no clear D. CDR3 length equals 13 residues. V dropped 0 bases and J dropped 7 bases, with 10 bases sitting between them. Germline assignment: CDR1 SGHRS and CDR2 YFSETQ. The DNA for the CDR3 is TGCGCCAGCAGCTTGGGAAGTAAATGGACCCAGTACTTC. This codes for CASSLGSKWTQYF.

The sample holds a few counts of this clone. V and J are TRBV7-2 and TRBJ1-1, with D unclear. In germline, CDR1 is SGHTA, CDR2 FQGNSA. V lost 4 bases and J lost 0, with 6 bases in between. The CDR3 covers 13 residues. CDR3 sequence reads: CASSYTVNTEAFF. CDR3 nucleotide sequence: TGTGCCAGCAGCTATACAGTGAACACTGAAGCTTTCTTT.

The rearrangement uses TRBV6-2 or TRBV6-3 and TRBJ2-3, with D maybe TRBD2 (7 bases). CDR3 length: 15 amino acids. V was cut by 4 bases and J by 5 bases, with 16 bases left in between. Germline CDR1 reads MNHEY; CDR2 reads SVGEGT. The CDR3 nucleotides read TGTGCCAGCAGTTGGTTGGGGGGGCTGGGAGATACGCAGTATTTT. Translation: CASSWLGGLGDTQYF.

This clone was observed a single time. The V gene is TRBV9, the J gene TRBJ1-4, with D unresolved. The V gene lost 3 bases and the J gene lost 8 bases, with 8 bases spanning the gap. This CDR3 has 12 amino acids. Germline V lookup: CDR1 SGDLS, CDR2 YYNGEE. The CDR3 DNA is TGTGCCAGCAGCGGCCCTCACGAAAAACTGTTTTTT. It encodes CASSGPHEKLFF.

The chain is built from TRBV11-3 and TRBJ2-1, with no clear D. The CDR3 consists of 12 residues. V was trimmed by 1 base and J by 10 bases, leaving 8 bases between them. Germline lookup yields CDR1 SGHNT and CDR2 YENEEA. CDR3 loop: CASSLVGWEQFF. The CDR3 bases are TGTGCCAGCAGCTTAGTGGGGTGGGAGCAGTTCTTC.

This clone was counted a single time. V usage is TRBV5-1 and J usage is TRBJ2-5, with D unclear. The V end was cut by 2 bases, the J end by 5 bases, with 7 bases between. Germline assignment: CDR1 SGHRS and CDR2 YFSETQ. The CDR3 extends over 12 amino acids. The CDR3, as DNA: TGCGCCAGCAGCTTTAGTGAGGAGACCCAGTACTTC. This codes for CASSFSEETQYF.

This chain connects TRBV6-5 to TRBJ1-6, with D unclear. The germline V gene has CDR1 MNHEY and CDR2 SVGAGI. CDR3 length: 14 residues. The V gene lost 3 bases and the J gene lost 6 bases, with 9 bases spanning the gap. For the CDR3, the DNA is TGTGCCAGCAGTTATCGGGTCTTTAATTCACCCCTCCACTTT. As protein: CASSYRVFNSPLHF.

This clone was observed a single time. This chain joins TRBV28 and TRBJ1-2; D gene unclear. CDR1 is MDHEN, CDR2 SYDVKM, per germline. The CDR3 consists of 11 residues. V gave up 5 bases and J gave up 5 bases, with 6 bases separating them. CDR3 in amino acids: CASSPSYGYTF. The CDR3 DNA follows: TGTGCCAGCAGTCCCTCATATGGCTACACCTTC.

This chain joins TRBV28 and TRBJ1-3; D ambiguous. The CDR3 spans 14 residues. The V gene's germline CDR1 is MDHEN and CDR2 SYDVKM. The ends were cut back, 4 bases at V and 4 bases at J, with 11 bases in the middle. In DNA, the CDR3 is TGTGCCAGCAGTTCCCCGGGTCGCGGAAACACCATATATTTT. It is translated as CASSSPGRGNTIYF.

The rearrangement links TRBV6-5 to TRBJ1-1, with TRBD1 matching over 7 bases. V lost 6 bases to trimming and J lost 5 bases; unmatched junction nucleotides: 9. This CDR3 has 14 amino acids. The V gene's germline CDR1 is MNHEY and CDR2 SVGAGI. Written as DNA, the CDR3 is TGTGCCAGCAGCTTTGACAGGGCCAGGACTGAAGCTTTCTTT. This gives the protein CASSFDRARTEAFF.

The CDR3 region is CASSYWTENTEAFF. The DNA of the CDR3 is TGTGCCAGCAGTTACTGGACAGAGAACACTGAAGCTTTCTTT. The chain combines TRBV6-5 with TRBJ1-1; D may be TRBD1 (6 bases). CDR3 size: 14 residues. CDR1 and CDR2 from the germline V gene are MNHEY and SVGAGI. Trimming pared 1 base from V and 1 base from J, leaving 7 bases between.

J is TRBJ2-7 and V is TRBV3-1 (or the pseudogene TRBV3-2); the match to TRBD2 covers 7 bases. This CDR3 has 14 amino acids. V lost 4 bases, J lost 5 bases, and 8 bases stayed unmatched. Germline V gene data show CDR1 as LGHDT and CDR2 as YNNKEL (reference sequence). CDR3 loop: CASSRLARKNEQYF. As DNA, the CDR3 is TGTGCCAGCAGCCGACTAGCCAGAAAAAACGAGCAGTACTTC.

This chain uses TRBV28 with TRBJ2-1, with TRBD2 identical over 12 bases. Germline V gene lookup returns CDR1 MDHEN and CDR2 SYDVKM. V lost 7 bases, J lost 1 base, and 5 bases stayed unmatched. This CDR3 has 16 amino acids. DNA for the CDR3: TGTGCCAGCAATCCAGGACTAGCGGGATCCTACAATGAGCAGTTCTTC. Translated, it gives CASNPGLAGSYNEQFF.

The CDR3 DNA follows: TGTGCCAGCAGCTCCCTGACTGGCGAGCAGTACTTC. The encoded protein is CASSSLTGEQYF. The rearrangement joins TRBV7-6 to TRBJ2-7; no clear D. CDR1 is SGHVS, CDR2 FNYEAQ, per germline. This CDR3 is 12 amino acids long. V gave up 4 bases and J gave up 6 bases, with 10 bases separating them.

The chain uses TRBV6-2 or TRBV6-3 and TRBJ2-6; D is unresolved. V lost 5 bases and J 0 bases, leaving 8 bases between the germline ends. Germline V gives CDR1 MNHEY, CDR2 SVGEGT. This CDR3 spans 15 amino acids. DNA of the CDR3: TGTGCCAGCAGTCCCGACGGCTCTGGGGCCAACGTCCTGACTTTC. The encoded protein is CASSPDGSGANVLTF.

The V call is TRBV5-6, the J call TRBJ2-3; tentatively, D is TRBD1 or TRBD2 (5 bases each). The CDR3 sequence is 14 residues long. Deletions cut 4 bases from V and 4 bases from J, with 13 bases between. The germline V gene has CDR1 SGHDT and CDR2 YYEEEE. CDR3 region: CASSPPRGADTQYF. DNA of the CDR3: TGTGCCAGCAGCCCTCCGCGAGGGGCAGATACGCAGTATTTT.

A word on this clone: One junction end does not reproduce the germline sequence, and a read error may be involved. The chain uses TRBV3-1 (or the pseudogene TRBV3-2) and TRBJ2-2; D may match TRBD1 or TRBD2 (5 bases each). The CDR3 runs to 15 residues. From germline, CDR1 is LGHDT and CDR2 YNNKEL (reference sequence). The CDR3 nucleotides are TGTGCCAGCAACCAAGAGGGGTTTAACACCGGGGAGCTGTTTTTT. Its translation is CASNQEGFNTGELFF.

The rearrangement links TRBV7-9 to TRBJ1-3; the match to TRBD1 covers 7 bases. The CDR3 sequence is 18 residues long. Germline CDR1 is SEHNR and CDR2 is FQNEAQ (reference sequence). The junction had 12 bases not matched to a gene; V was cut back by 3 bases and J by 1 base. CDR3 in DNA: TGTGCCAGCAGCTTTTCAGGGGGTGCAAGGGCTTCTGGAAACACCATATATTTT. This gives the protein CASSFSGGARASGNTIYF.

The rearrangement joins TRBV11-3 to TRBJ1-3; no firm D call. This CDR3 has 15 residues. Germline loops: CDR1 SGHNT, CDR2 YENEEA. V lost 3 bases to trimming and J lost 3 bases, with 12 bases between them. The CDR3 reads CASSFGSNFGNTIYF. The CDR3 DNA sequence: TGTGCCAGCAGCTTTGGGTCTAACTTTGGAAACACCATATATTTT.